This T cell receptor (beta chain) was sequenced for a study of cytomegalovirus exposure and HLA in healthy donors. Details on this clone: What it binds is unknown.

The method was immunoSEQ multiplex PCR; TCRdb's version includes in-frame clones alone and lacks a portion of them. The table has hundreds of thousands of clones, approximately 84% seen once. Study results and limitations: Clusters of TCRs from the first cohort tended to co-occur in the 120 validation repertoires (as a later analysis found). The listing of about 150 TCR beta chains classed them as cytomegalovirus-associated. In vitro work confirmed that three CMV-associated chains recognize CMV antigens.

The TCR was taken from a man between 18 and 29 years old in good health and CMV-seropositive. Sequenced input: PBMCs.

The DNA for the CDR3 is TGTGCCAGTAGTGCCGCGGGGGAGCAGTACTTC. It translates to CASSAAGEQYF. V gene TRBV19 combines with J gene TRBJ2-7; D is perhaps TRBD2 (6 bases). The V end lost 5 bases, the J end lost 7 bases, and 9 bases lay between the germline ends. The germline CDR1 and CDR2 sequences are LNHDA and SQIVND (reference sequence). This CDR3 contains 11 residues.